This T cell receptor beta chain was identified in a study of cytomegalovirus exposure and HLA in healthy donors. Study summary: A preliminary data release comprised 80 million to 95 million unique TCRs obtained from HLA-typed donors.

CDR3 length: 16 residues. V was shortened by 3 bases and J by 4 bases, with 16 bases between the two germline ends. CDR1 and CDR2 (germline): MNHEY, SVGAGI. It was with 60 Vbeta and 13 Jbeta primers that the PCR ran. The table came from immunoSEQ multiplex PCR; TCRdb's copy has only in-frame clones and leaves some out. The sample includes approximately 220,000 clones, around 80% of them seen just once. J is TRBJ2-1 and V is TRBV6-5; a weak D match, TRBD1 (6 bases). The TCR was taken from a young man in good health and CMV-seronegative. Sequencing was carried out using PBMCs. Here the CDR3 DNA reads TGTGCCAGCAGTTATGGGGGCGACCATACATACAATGAGCAGTTCTTC. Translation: CASSYGGDHTYNEQFF.